The clone carrying this T cell receptor beta chain was counted at least ten times. These data belong to a study of spatial heterogeneity in lung cancer. On the study more broadly: For the average unique TCR and UMI combination, more than nine occurrences appeared in raw reads.

As for time point: sample taken at primary tumor resection. The donor population consisted of approximately 68 patients with untreated, early-stage non-small cell lung cancer. Without sorting, whole RNA was sequenced from tumor, nontumor lung or frozen PBMC. Individually, TCR cDNA molecules were each labelled with a unique molecular identifier. TCRdb re-derived calls from the 5' RACE reads in MiXCR, one entry per CDR3 protein. The data contain some 10,000 distinct CDR3 sequences, 6.1% of them singletons. The source material was normal lung tissue next to the tumor, sampled at surgery. The sequence was obtained from a male donor with early-stage non-small cell lung cancer.

CDR3 in DNA: TGTGCCTGGGGGCCGTGGAGCACAGATACGCAGTATTTT. This encodes CAWGPWSTDTQYF. The rearrangement joins TRBV30 to TRBJ2-3, with D hard to call. V was pared by 5 bases and J by 0 bases, with 9 bases between. This CDR3 contains 13 residues. Germline V gene lookup returns CDR1 GTSNPN and CDR2 SVGIG (reference sequence). The whole variable domain, filled in from reference TRBV30 and TRBJ2-3, reads SQTIHQWPATLVQPVGSPLSLECTVEGTSNPNLYWYRQAAGRGLQLLFYSVGIGQISSEVPQNLSASRPQDRQFILSSKKLLLSDSGFYLCAWGPWSTDTQYFGPGTRLTVL.